This T cell receptor beta chain was sequenced during a study of shared clonotypes between healthy human individuals. The germline gives CDR1 KGHSH, CDR2 LQKENI. This CDR3 is built from 15 residues. V shed 0 bases and J shed 1 base, with 9 bases lying between them. The assay was immunoSEQ multiplex PCR, and TCRdb's table has in-frame clones only and misses some. This sample has 2,500,000 or so clones, with approximately 93% found just once. Note on this clone: Antigen: not known.

The study, taken as a whole, reports: Across a few donors, naive CD4 shared roughly 5.1%, naive CD8 3% to 3.5%, memory CD4 less than 2.5%, memory CD8 over 0.3%.

All of the donors resided in Nashville, Tennessee, and each was a Caucasian adult. The V and J genes are TRBV18 and TRBJ1-1, with D perhaps matching TRBD1 (5 bases). The TCR was taken from a man between 18 and 29 years old in good health. Some clones in this sample may be carry-over from other donors' samples. What was sequenced was naive CD4+ T cells from PBMCs. Stated subset: CD45RA+ positively selected. CDR3 loop: CASSPPGTRNTEAFF. The CDR3 DNA sequence: TGTGCCAGCTCACCACCCGGGACGAGGAACACTGAAGCTTTCTTT.